Presented here are 31 T cell receptor beta chains from one specimen sequenced in a study of synovial regulatory T cells in juvenile arthritis. Some clones are missing from TCRdb's copy, which holds only in-frame ones; the method was immunoSEQ multiplex PCR. This table holds about 9,700 clones. The sample was Treg cells from blood. Subset of the sample: remaining (HLA-DR-negative) circulating blood Treg cells. The source of these receptors is a donor younger than 30 with juvenile idiopathic arthritis.

V usage is TRBV30 and J usage is TRBJ2-5; TCRdb selects TRBD2, and the lack of DNA leaves this call unchecked. Per germline, CDR1 GTSNPN and CDR2 SVGIG (reference sequence). This CDR3 contains 15 residues. No DNA is listed. The CDR3 loop is CAWIRYSGGQETQYF.

V gene TRBV18 combines with J gene TRBJ2-2; TCRdb outputs TRBD1, but without DNA this stays unchecked. This CDR3 contains 17 residues. DNA was not recorded. Germline lookup yields CDR1 KGHSH and CDR2 LQKENI. This CDR3 reads CASSPPGSTGGFGELFF.

This chain connects TRBV10-2 to TRBJ2-7. The CDR3 spans 13 residues. No DNA sequence was recorded. CDR1 is WSHSY, CDR2 SAAADI, per germline. The CDR3 reads CASRLIGSYEQYF.

The CDR3 spells CASRVVNTEAFF. The chain couples TRBV28 to TRBJ1-1. CDR1 and CDR2 (germline): MDHEN, SYDVKM. This CDR3 has 12 amino acids. The entry carries no DNA sequence.

This clone is deemed medium-sized by its frequency. The CDR3 loop is CASSSPGLYGYTF. The chain joins TRBV5-6 to TRBJ1-2. Germline CDR1 SGHDT, CDR2 YYEEEE. The CDR3 is 13 residues long. There is no recorded DNA.

The chain employs TRBV5-4 and TRBJ2-7. Germline CDR1 and CDR2: SGHNT and YYREEE (reference sequence). This CDR3 is 14 amino acids long. A DNA sequence was not provided. CDR3 amino acids: CASSRTRPNDEQYF.

V usage is TRBV4-3 and J usage is TRBJ1-2. The CDR3 spans 14 residues. Only the protein sequence is given. Germline V gene sequence: CDR1 LGHNA, CDR2 YSLEER. The CDR3 region is CASSPTGANYGYTF.

The rearrangement uses TRBV6-5 and TRBJ1-2. This CDR3 region has 14 residues. No DNA appears here. Germline loops: CDR1 MNHEY, CDR2 SVGAGI. CDR3 protein: CASSYSRGARGYTF.

This chain connects TRBV30 to TRBJ1-2; the TCRdb call, TRBD1, lacks DNA for checking. Germline CDR1 GTSNPN, CDR2 SVGIG (reference sequence). CDR3 length: 14 residues. No DNA was logged. The CDR3: CAWNSGTDYYGYTF.

This chain links TRBV5-4 with TRBJ2-3; TCRdb lists TRBD2, though no DNA is available to test this call. This CDR3 comprises 14 residues. DNA is not on record. Germline V gene sequence: CDR1 SGHNT, CDR2 YYREEE (reference sequence). CDR3 residues: CASNSGASTDTQYF.

The chain joins TRBV5-1 to TRBJ2-1; TCRdb gives TRBD2 as the D gene, but with no DNA this cannot be confirmed. Germline CDR1 reads SGHRS; CDR2 reads YFSETQ. The CDR3 contains 15 residues. No DNA is recorded. CDR3 loop: CASSLLAGVLNEQFF.

V gene TRBV4-1 combines with J gene TRBJ2-7. The CDR3 has 16 residues. The DNA is unrecorded. From germline, CDR1 is MGHRA and CDR2 YSYEKL. The CDR3 loop is CASSQDLADSLYEQYF.

V gene TRBV10-1 combines with J gene TRBJ2-5. The CDR3 is 11 amino acids. No nucleotide data were recorded. The germline V gene has CDR1 WNHNN and CDR2 SYGVQD (reference sequence). CDR3 sequence reads: CASSEVETQYF.

The rearrangement uses TRBV30 and TRBJ2-7; TCRdb names TRBD1, which stays unverified in the absence of DNA. Germline-derived CDR1 and CDR2 are GTSNPN and SVGIG (reference sequence). The CDR3 extends over 14 amino acids. No DNA sequence was recorded. CDR3 residues: CAWSFDRQGYEQYF.

This sequence joins TRBV28 and TRBJ2-1; without DNA, the TCRdb call of TRBD2 cannot be checked. From germline, CDR1 is MDHEN and CDR2 SYDVKM. This CDR3 has 16 residues. No DNA accompanies this entry. CDR3 residues: CASSDTLTGVVNEQFF.

The chain links TRBV5-4 to TRBJ1-1; TCRdb lists TRBD1, though no DNA is available to test this call. Germline values: CDR1 SGHNT, CDR2 YYREEE (reference sequence). The CDR3 covers 15 residues. The entry carries no DNA sequence. CDR3 sequence: CASSLGHPLNTEAFF.

Here the CDR3 reads CASSLGRERGFEQYF. The chain recombines TRBV7-6 with TRBJ2-7; TCRdb designates TRBD2, a call that cannot be tested without DNA. Germline values: CDR1 SGHVS, CDR2 FNYEAQ. The CDR3 contains 15 residues. No DNA accompanies this entry.

The CDR3 region is CASSFSLYEQYF. J is TRBJ2-7 and V is TRBV28; lacking DNA, the TRBD2 call made by TCRdb goes unchecked. Per the germline V gene, CDR1 is MDHEN and CDR2 is SYDVKM. The CDR3 totals 12 residues. No DNA sequence is on record.

This chain's CDR3 is CASSSSGGTWQYF. V is TRBV7-9 and J is TRBJ2-7; the TRBD2 assignment by TCRdb is unverifiable without DNA. CDR3 size: 13 residues. No DNA accompanies this entry. In germline, CDR1 is SEHNR, CDR2 FQNEAQ (reference sequence).

This sequence joins TRBV23-1 and TRBJ2-1; the TCRdb call, TRBD2, lacks DNA for checking. TRBV23-1 has ORF status, its function being uncertain. The CDR3 covers 17 residues. No DNA is given. CDR3 in amino acids: CAHDKWGGGNSYNEQFF.

The chain carries TRBV11-2 and TRBJ2-1; TCRdb picks TRBD2, but there is no DNA to check that call. The CDR3 covers 15 residues. DNA for this receptor is not on file. Germline CDR1 and CDR2: SGHAT and FQNNGV. This CDR3 is CASSLSGGAYNEQFF.

This chain's CDR3 is CATSRGGRGLGEQYF. This sequence joins TRBV15 and TRBJ2-7; the TRBD1 assignment by TCRdb is unverifiable without DNA. CDR3 length equals 15 residues. Nucleotide data are not available. Germline V gene lookup returns CDR1 LNHNV and CDR2 YYDKDF (reference sequence). Based on the CDR3 plus reference TRBV15 and TRBJ2-7, the full variable domain is DAMVIQNPRYQVTQFGKPVTLSCSQTLNHNVMYWYQQKSSQAPKLLFHYYDKDFNNEADTPDNFQSRRPNTSFCFLDIRSPGLGDTAMYLCATSRGGRGLGEQYFGPGTRLTVT.

This rearrangement joins TRBV18 to TRBJ2-5; there is no DNA to check the TCRdb D call of TRBD2. The CDR3 runs to 11 residues. The DNA is unrecorded. Germline V lookup: CDR1 KGHSH, CDR2 LQKENI. The CDR3 is CASSPAETQYF.

The chain recombines TRBV13 with TRBJ2-1; TCRdb's D gene call, TRBD1, goes unchecked for lack of DNA. The CDR3 contains 14 residues. The DNA is unrecorded. The germline V gene has CDR1 PRHDT and CDR2 FYEKMQ (reference sequence). The CDR3 sequence is CASSLGPVPQGKFF.

J is TRBJ1-5 and V is TRBV5-6. The germline V gene has CDR1 SGHDT and CDR2 YYEEEE. CDR3 length equals 16 residues. DNA is not on record. CDR3 sequence reads: CASSLFGGTSNQPQHF.

This chain connects TRBV11-1 to TRBJ1-4; as DNA is missing, the TRBD1 call by TCRdb cannot be tested. The V gene's germline CDR1 is SGHAT and CDR2 FQDESV (reference sequence). The CDR3 length is 15 residues. No DNA appears here. CDR3 sequence reads: CASSLTPGTNEKLFF. Variable domain in full (rest from reference TRBV11-1 and TRBJ1-4): EAEVAQSPRYKITEKSQAVAFWCDPISGHATLYWYRQILGQGPELLVQFQDESVVDDSQLPKDRFSAERLKGVDSTLKIQPAELGDSAMYLCASSLTPGTNEKLFFGSGTQLSVL.

CDR3: CASLGGGAANEKLFF. The V gene is TRBV19, the J gene TRBJ1-4. Germline V CDR1 and CDR2: LNHDA, SQIVND (reference sequence). The CDR3 covers 15 residues. DNA for this receptor is not on file. The variable domain in full, with the rest retrieved from reference TRBV19 and TRBJ1-4, is DGGITQSPKYLFRKEGQNVTLSCEQNLNHDAMYWYRQDPGQGLRLIYYSQIVNDFQKGDIAEGYSVSREKKESFPLTVTSAQKNPTAFYLCASLGGGAANEKLFFGSGTQLSVL.

The chain has TRBV28 and TRBJ1-5. CDR3 length equals 17 residues. The DNA is unrecorded. Per the germline V gene, CDR1 is MDHEN and CDR2 is SYDVKM. This chain's CDR3 is CASSLRAGTYSNQPQHF. Full variable domain (outside the CDR3, taken from reference TRBV28 and TRBJ1-5): DVKVTQSSRYLVKRTGEKVFLECVQDMDHENMFWYRQDPGLGLRLIYFSYDVKMKEKGDIPEGYSVSREKKERFSLILESASTNQTSMYLCASSLRAGTYSNQPQHFGDGTRLSIL.

The rearrangement links TRBV13 to TRBJ2-7; TCRdb names TRBD2, which stays unverified in the absence of DNA. The germline V gene encodes CDR1 PRHDT and CDR2 FYEKMQ (reference sequence). The CDR3 covers 15 residues. The entry carries no DNA sequence. This CDR3 is CASSRRTSGRGEQYF.

The V gene is TRBV7-9, the J gene TRBJ2-1. Germline V lookup: CDR1 SEHNR, CDR2 FQNEAQ (reference sequence). The CDR3 length is 14 residues. The nucleotide record is missing. The CDR3 sequence: CASSLVGLGNEQFF.

The genes are TRBV30 and TRBJ1-1. This CDR3 region has 14 residues. No DNA was logged. CDR1 and CDR2 from the germline V gene are GTSNPN and SVGIG (reference sequence). The CDR3: CAWGSSRFYTEAFF. Combining the CDR3 with reference TRBV30 and TRBJ1-1 gives the whole variable domain SQTIHQWPATLVQPVGSPLSLECTVEGTSNPNLYWYRQAAGRGLQLLFYSVGIGQISSEVPQNLSASRPQDRQFILSSKKLLLSDSGFYLCAWGSSRFYTEAFFGQGTRLTVV.